These 30 T cell receptor beta chains were all obtained from the same sample, sequenced in a study of cytomegalovirus exposure and HLA in healthy donors. The primer mix had 60 Vbeta and 13 Jbeta primers. Clones were sequenced by immunoSEQ multiplex PCR, and TCRdb holds only the in-frame ones, with some missing. Of about 100,000 clones listed, 77% were seen once; the top ten hold 6.5% to 8%. Sequencing was done on a sample of PBMCs. These receptor sequences come from a man in his fifties in good health and CMV-seropositive.

The chain uses TRBV7-9 and TRBJ1-2; 7 positions agree with TRBD1. Germline trimming cut 4 bases from V and 4 bases from J; bases unmatched to any gene: 6. The CDR3 runs 14 residues. CDR1 and CDR2 (germline): SEHNR, FQNEAQ (reference sequence). CDR3 coding DNA: TGTGCCAGCAGCTCGCGGGGACAGCCCTATGGCTACACCTTC. Encoded protein: CASSSRGQPYGYTF.

The chain carries TRBV27 and TRBJ2-3, with D uncertain. This CDR3 contains 15 residues. Deletions cut 0 bases from V and 0 bases from J, with 7 bases between. The germline CDR1 and CDR2 sequences are MNHEY and SMNVEV (reference sequence). CDR3 protein: CASSLSAGSTDTQYF. The DNA for the CDR3 is TGTGCCAGCAGTTTATCGGCAGGTAGCACAGATACGCAGTATTTT.

This chain joins TRBV7-8 and TRBJ2-7; 8 positions match TRBD1. This CDR3 is built from 13 residues. The germline CDR1 and CDR2 sequences are SGHVS and FQNEAQ. V lost 1 base and J lost 7; bases outside the gene matches: 3. CDR3 nucleotides: TGTGCCAGCAGCTTAGGGACAGGGCGGGAGCAGTACTTC. Protein sequence: CASSLGTGREQYF.

This clone was seen only once. The chain couples TRBV5-1 to TRBJ2-1; 7 positions agree with TRBD2. CDR1 is SGHRS, CDR2 YFSETQ, per germline. The CDR3 is 15 amino acids. The V segment lost 1 base and the J segment 4 bases; nucleotides outside the gene matches: 5. DNA for the CDR3: TGCGCCAGCAGCTTGCCTAGCGGCGCGTACAATGAGCAGTTCTTC. Its protein product is CASSLPSGAYNEQFF.

This clone was seen only once. J is TRBJ1-6 and V is TRBV19; TRBD1 matches 8 bases. The CDR3 sequence is 15 residues long. Germline V gene data show CDR1 as LNHDA and CDR2 as SQIVND (reference sequence). V gave up 1 base and J gave up 9 bases; unmatched junction bases: 5. The CDR3 DNA is TGTGCCAGTAGTATAGCCGGGACAGGCGTTTCACCCCTCCACTTT. Translating it yields CASSIAGTGVSPLHF.

The chain carries TRBV6-6 and TRBJ1-2; no clear D gene. Germline values: CDR1 MNHNY, CDR2 SVGAGI (reference sequence). V was cut by 1 base and J by 6 bases, with 15 bases left in between. The CDR3 totals 15 residues. CDR3 coding DNA: TGTGCCAGCAGTTACTACCAGGAAACCCTCGATGGCTACACCTTC. Protein: CASSYYQETLDGYTF.

There are a few counts of this clone. DNA of the CDR3: TGTGCCACCGATACAGGGGTATTCAATCAGCCCCAGCATTTT. Residues: CATDTGVFNQPQHF. The V and J genes are TRBV19 and TRBJ1-5; the match to TRBD1 covers 7 bases. Germline V lookup: CDR1 LNHDA, CDR2 SQIVND (reference sequence). The CDR3 covers 14 residues. J was trimmed by 3 bases and V by 10 bases; bases with no gene match: 9.

The chain employs TRBV7-2 and TRBJ1-2; 7 nucleotides agree with TRBD1. The CDR3 contains 16 residues. Germline V CDR1 and CDR2: SGHTA, FQGNSA. J gave up 3 bases and V 5 bases, and 12 bases lay outside the gene matches. CDR3: CASSPHLGQEDYGYTF. The CDR3 nucleotides read TGTGCCAGCAGCCCCCACCTCGGACAGGAGGACTATGGCTACACCTTC.

The chain joins TRBV29-1 to TRBJ1-1, with a weak D call TRBD1 (6 bases). From germline, CDR1 is SQVTM and CDR2 ANQGSEA. V lost 6 bases and J 1 base, leaving 9 bases between the germline ends. CDR3 length equals 12 residues. The CDR3 here is CSVDRSNTEAFF. The DNA of the CDR3 is TGCAGCGTCGACAGGTCGAACACTGAAGCTTTCTTT. Based on the CDR3 plus reference TRBV29-1 and TRBJ1-1, the full variable domain is SAVISQKPSRDICQRGTSLTIQCQVDSQVTMMFWYRQQPGQSLTLIATANQGSEATYESGFVIDKFPISRPNLTFSTLTVSNMSPEDSSIYLCSVDRSNTEAFFGQGTRLTVV.

V and J are TRBV29-1 and TRBJ1-1; unclear D gene. This CDR3 has 12 amino acids. V was clipped by 4 bases and J by 4 bases, with 10 bases between them. Looked up from germline, CDR1 is SQVTM and CDR2 is ANQGSEA. The CDR3: CSVGSSSTEAFF. The CDR3 DNA reads TGCAGCGTTGGAAGCTCCTCCACTGAAGCTTTCTTT.

This clone has a handful of counts. The chain is built from TRBV7-9 and TRBJ1-1; D gene unclear. Germline assignment: CDR1 SEHNR and CDR2 FQNEAQ (reference sequence). CDR3 length equals 14 residues. The V and J ends lost 5 bases and 1 base respectively, with 11 bases between them. CDR3 nucleotide sequence: TGTGCCAGCAGCCAGCTAGATAGGAACACTGAAGCTTTCTTT. Its protein product is CASSQLDRNTEAFF. The full variable domain, in which reference TRBV7-9 and TRBJ1-1 provide the parts outside the CDR3, is DTGVSQNPRHKITKRGQNVTFRCDPISEHNRLYWYRQTLGQGPEFLTYFQNEAQLEKSRLLSDRFSAERPKGSFSTLEIQRTEQGDSAMYLCASSQLDRNTEAFFGQGTRLTVV.

The chain couples TRBV10-3 to TRBJ1-6; 8 positions agree with TRBD1. Germline values: CDR1 ENHRY, CDR2 SYGVKD. This CDR3 has 12 amino acids. V gave up 8 bases and J gave up 8 bases; unmatched junction bases: 2. The CDR3 is CAIGGQDSPLHF. The CDR3 region has the DNA TGTGCCATCGGGGGACAGGATTCACCCCTCCACTTT.

V usage is TRBV7-9 and J usage is TRBJ2-5; tentatively, D is TRBD1 (8 bases). V was pared by 4 bases and J by 5 bases, with 17 bases between. Per the germline V gene, CDR1 is SEHNR and CDR2 is FQNEAQ (reference sequence). The CDR3 contains 15 residues. The CDR3 DNA reads as TGTGCCAGCAGCTCGAGTACAGGGGGAGGGGAGACCCAGTACTTC. Its translation: CASSSSTGGGETQYF. The full variable domain, in which reference TRBV7-9 and TRBJ2-5 provide the parts outside the CDR3, is DTGVSQNPRHKITKRGQNVTFRCDPISEHNRLYWYRQTLGQGPEFLTYFQNEAQLEKSRLLSDRFSAERPKGSFSTLEIQRTEQGDSAMYLCASSSSTGGGETQYFGPGTRLLVL.

A remark on this clone: The germline gene is not matched at one end of the junction; a read error may be the cause. This rearrangement joins TRBV7-9 to TRBJ1-1, with unresolved D. The CDR3 covers 12 residues. CDR1 is SEHNR, CDR2 FQNEAQ, per germline (reference sequence). The CDR3 loop reads CSSSLSGTEAFF. The CDR3, as DNA: TGTTCCAGCAGCTTATCCGGCACTGAAGCTTTCTTT. Complete variable domain (other parts from reference TRBV7-9 and TRBJ1-1): DTGVSQNPRHKITKRGQNVTFRCDPISEHNRLYWYRQTLGQGPEFLTYFQNEAQLEKSRLLSDRFSAERPKGSFSTLEIQRTEQGDSAMYLCSSSLSGTEAFFGQGTRLTVV.

The chain is built from TRBV6-1 and TRBJ2-6, with 7 positions matching TRBD1. CDR1 is MNHNS, CDR2 SASEGT, per germline. V was clipped by 4 bases and J by 7 bases; unmatched bases: 13. The CDR3 sequence is 17 residues long. DNA of the CDR3: TGTGCCAGCAGTGCATCCGGGACAGCGTCCGGTGCCAACGTCCTGACTTTC. This encodes CASSASGTASGANVLTF.

CDR3 in amino acids: CASGQGVNKARPQHF. CDR3 DNA sequence: TGTGCCAGCGGACAGGGGGTCAACAAAGCGCGGCCCCAGCATTTT. V gene TRBV28 combines with J gene TRBJ1-5, with TRBD1 matching 10 bases. Unmatched junction bases numbered 13, after V lost 8 bases and J lost 9 bases. From germline, CDR1 is MDHEN and CDR2 SYDVKM. The CDR3 is 15 residues long.

This clone was seen a single time. The chain uses TRBV6-1 and TRBJ1-4, with TRBD1 identical over 7 bases. The CDR3 is 15 residues long. With V trimmed by 8 bases and J by 12 bases, 18 bases remained unmatched. The germline V gene encodes CDR1 MNHNS and CDR2 SASEGT. This CDR3 is CASSLLGNPDRELFF. In nucleotides, the CDR3 is TGTGCCAGCTCTCTTTTGGGAAATCCCGACAGGGAACTGTTTTTT.

V gene TRBV5-1 combines with J gene TRBJ1-3; 9 bases fit TRBD1. The V gene end was trimmed by 0 bases and the J gene end by 8 bases; junction bases not matched to a gene: 3. Per the germline V gene, CDR1 is SGHRS and CDR2 is YFSETQ. The CDR3 consists of 14 residues. CDR3 nucleotides: TGCGCCAGCAGCTTGGGGACAGGGGACCACACCATATATTTT. Amino acids: CASSLGTGDHTIYF.

The rearrangement links TRBV29-1 to TRBJ2-5; D is unresolved. V was trimmed by 2 bases and J by 4 bases, leaving 14 bases between them. This CDR3 is 14 amino acids long. Looked up from germline, CDR1 is SQVTM and CDR2 is ANQGSEA. The CDR3 protein is CSVEFDFGSETQYF. Written as DNA, the CDR3 is TGCAGCGTTGAATTTGATTTCGGGTCAGAGACCCAGTACTTC.

This chain links TRBV28 with TRBJ1-1, with 7 bases identical to TRBD1. CDR3 size: 15 residues. V lost 4 bases, J lost 6 bases, and 11 bases stayed unmatched. CDR1 is MDHEN and CDR2 is SYDVKM in the germline V gene. The DNA of the CDR3 is TGTGCCAGCAGTTCGGGGGACAGAGTAAGGCCTGAAGCTTTCTTT. It specifies CASSSGDRVRPEAFF.

The chain combines TRBV30 with TRBJ1-2; TRBD1 agrees at 7 bases. The CDR3 totals 13 residues. J gave up 7 bases and V 1 base, and 6 bases lay outside the gene matches. Germline CDR1 GTSNPN, CDR2 SVGIG (reference sequence). This CDR3 is CAWSGGGLRGYTF. The DNA of the CDR3 is TGTGCCTGGAGTGGAGGGGGCTTGCGTGGCTACACCTTC.

This clone was picked up a small number of times. The V and J genes are TRBV18 and TRBJ1-4, with 7 bases lining up with TRBD1. CDR3 length equals 15 residues. Trimming removed 3 bases from V and 7 bases from J; junction bases left unmatched: 8. Looked up from germline, CDR1 is KGHSH and CDR2 is LQKENI. CDR3 loop: CASSPGTERFEKLFF. The CDR3 DNA is TGTGCCAGCTCACCCGGGACAGAGCGTTTTGAAAAACTGTTTTTT.

This chain uses TRBV11-2 with TRBJ1-3, with D uncertain. The germline V gene has CDR1 SGHAT and CDR2 FQNNGV. Trimming cost V 2 bases and J 0 bases, with 14 bases left between them. The CDR3 consists of 17 residues. The CDR3 protein is CASSLHPYSISGNTIYF. The CDR3 nucleotides read TGTGCCAGCAGCTTACACCCCTACAGCATCTCTGGAAACACCATATATTTT.

The V call is TRBV27, the J call TRBJ2-3; D may be TRBD2 (6 bases). The CDR3 is 18 amino acids. Trimming shortened V by 2 bases and J by 3 bases, and 21 bases separated the two germline ends. CDR1 MNHEY and CDR2 SMNVEV come from the germline V gene (reference sequence). This CDR3 is CASSLRAASAPRTDTQYF. CDR3 coding DNA: TGTGCCAGCAGTTTACGCGCCGCTAGCGCGCCCCGGACAGATACGCAGTATTTT.

The genes are TRBV10-3 and TRBJ1-1, with 8 bases fitting TRBD1. V lost 6 bases to trimming and J lost 4 bases; unmatched junction nucleotides: 4. CDR1 ENHRY and CDR2 SYGVKD come from the germline V gene. The CDR3 sequence is 13 residues long. CDR3 coding DNA: TGTGCCATCAGCGGACAGGGACCCACTGAAGCTTTCTTT. Translated: CAISGQGPTEAFF.

The chain couples TRBV19 to TRBJ1-5; TRBD1 aligns across 7 bases. Per the germline V gene, CDR1 is LNHDA and CDR2 is SQIVND (reference sequence). After removal of 6 bases from V and 7 bases from J, the junction contained 6 bases not matched to a gene. The CDR3 consists of 13 residues. This CDR3 reads CASSPTGLQPQHF. CDR3 coding DNA: TGTGCCAGTAGCCCGACAGGGCTACAGCCCCAGCATTTT.

This clone was counted between two and nine times. V usage is TRBV7-2 and J usage is TRBJ1-2; 7 nucleotides match TRBD1. This CDR3 is built from 14 residues. V was pared by 1 base and J by 4 bases, with 3 bases of the junction left unmatched. CDR1 SGHTA and CDR2 FQGNSA come from the germline V gene. CDR3 sequence: CASSLDRGAYGYTF. CDR3 bases: TGTGCCAGCAGCTTAGACAGGGGTGCCTATGGCTACACCTTC.

The chain is built from TRBV9 and TRBJ1-6; D is unresolved. V was shortened by 3 bases and J by 5 bases, with 3 bases between the two germline ends. The CDR3 totals 12 residues. Germline CDR1 SGDLS, CDR2 YYNGEE. CDR3 nucleotide sequence: TGTGCCAGCAGCGGTAATAATTCACCCCTCCACTTT. Translated, it gives CASSGNNSPLHF.

The rearrangement links TRBV6-5 to TRBJ1-2; D possibly corresponds to TRBD1 (5 bases). Germline assignment: CDR1 MNHEY and CDR2 SVGAGI. Trimming removed 7 bases at V and 3 bases at J, with 18 bases between. The CDR3 covers 15 residues. The CDR3 here is CASTTGRGWDYGYTF. Here the CDR3 DNA reads TGTGCCAGCACCACGGGACGGGGGTGGGACTATGGCTACACCTTC.

The chain employs TRBV9 and TRBJ2-7; D perhaps matches TRBD2 (6 bases). This CDR3 region has 17 residues. Looked up from germline, CDR1 is SGDLS and CDR2 is YYNGEE. V gave up 4 bases and J gave up 2 bases, with 22 bases separating them. The CDR3 loop reads CASSPGDLGTPAYEQYF. DNA of the CDR3: TGTGCCAGCAGCCCAGGAGATCTTGGGACTCCGGCCTACGAGCAGTACTTC.